The clone carrying this T cell receptor (beta chain) has ten or more counts. Germline V gives CDR1 GTSNPN, CDR2 SVGIG (reference sequence). CDR3 size: 13 residues. V lost 0 bases to trimming and J lost 3 bases, with 9 bases between them. This sample is drawn from a study of blood T cell repertoires in COVID-19. Only in-frame clones appear in the TCRdb table, and some are missing; sequencing was by immunoSEQ multiplex PCR. The sample includes around 120,000 clones, less than 85% of them seen just once. The clonotype was recovered from a human donor with acute or convalescent COVID-19. The donor label of this sample is uncertain. The chain joins TRBV30 to TRBJ2-7; the D gene is possibly TRBD2 (5 bases). The source material was peripheral blood. The chain's CDR3 is CAWSVAEYYEQYF. In nucleotides, the CDR3 is TGTGCCTGGAGTGTAGCGGAATACTACGAGCAGTACTTC.